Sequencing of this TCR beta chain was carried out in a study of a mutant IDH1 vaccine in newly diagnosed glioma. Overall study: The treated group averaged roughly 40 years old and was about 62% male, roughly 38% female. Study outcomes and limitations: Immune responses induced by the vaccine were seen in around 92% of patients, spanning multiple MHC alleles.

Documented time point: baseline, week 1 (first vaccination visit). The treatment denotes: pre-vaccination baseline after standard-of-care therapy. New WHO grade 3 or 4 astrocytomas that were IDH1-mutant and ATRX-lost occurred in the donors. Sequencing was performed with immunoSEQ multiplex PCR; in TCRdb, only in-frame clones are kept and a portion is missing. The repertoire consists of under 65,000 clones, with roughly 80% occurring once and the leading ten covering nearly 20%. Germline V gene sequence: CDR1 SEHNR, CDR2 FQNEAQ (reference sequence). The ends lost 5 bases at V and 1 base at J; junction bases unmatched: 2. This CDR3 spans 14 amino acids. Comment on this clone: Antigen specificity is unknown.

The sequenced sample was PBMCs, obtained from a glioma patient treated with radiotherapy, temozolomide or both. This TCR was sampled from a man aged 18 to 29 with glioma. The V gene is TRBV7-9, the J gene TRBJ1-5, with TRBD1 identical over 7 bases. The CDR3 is CASSVQGSNQPQHF. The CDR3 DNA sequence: TGTGCCAGCAGCGTACAGGGGAGCAATCAGCCCCAGCATTTT. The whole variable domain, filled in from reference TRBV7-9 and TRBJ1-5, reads DTGVSQNPRHKITKRGQNVTFRCDPISEHNRLYWYRQTLGQGPEFLTYFQNEAQLEKSRLLSDRFSAERPKGSFSTLEIQRTEQGDSAMYLCASSVQGSNQPQHFGDGTRLSIL.